This paragraph reports one T cell receptor (beta chain). Sequencing was performed with immunoSEQ multiplex PCR; in TCRdb, only in-frame clones are kept and a portion is missing. The table records fewer than 50,000 clones, over 65% of them present only once. CDR1 is MNHEY and CDR2 is SMNVEV in the germline V gene (reference sequence). Trimming pared 6 bases from V and 0 bases from J, leaving 11 bases between. The CDR3 is 14 amino acids. The source of the sample is a study of blood T cell repertoires in COVID-19. On the study more broadly: Samples came from the United States, Italy and Spain, spanning acute and convalescent COVID-19. T cells, B-cell-depleted T cells, or PBMCs provided the cDNA or gDNA that served as material.

This TCR was sampled from a man of 80 years or more with acute or convalescent COVID-19. The chain employs TRBV27 and TRBJ1-1; D unresolved. Sequencing used peripheral blood. The CDR3 region is CASRLWAVNTEAFF. Here the CDR3 DNA reads TGTGCCAGCAGGCTGTGGGCAGTGAACACTGAAGCTTTCTTT.